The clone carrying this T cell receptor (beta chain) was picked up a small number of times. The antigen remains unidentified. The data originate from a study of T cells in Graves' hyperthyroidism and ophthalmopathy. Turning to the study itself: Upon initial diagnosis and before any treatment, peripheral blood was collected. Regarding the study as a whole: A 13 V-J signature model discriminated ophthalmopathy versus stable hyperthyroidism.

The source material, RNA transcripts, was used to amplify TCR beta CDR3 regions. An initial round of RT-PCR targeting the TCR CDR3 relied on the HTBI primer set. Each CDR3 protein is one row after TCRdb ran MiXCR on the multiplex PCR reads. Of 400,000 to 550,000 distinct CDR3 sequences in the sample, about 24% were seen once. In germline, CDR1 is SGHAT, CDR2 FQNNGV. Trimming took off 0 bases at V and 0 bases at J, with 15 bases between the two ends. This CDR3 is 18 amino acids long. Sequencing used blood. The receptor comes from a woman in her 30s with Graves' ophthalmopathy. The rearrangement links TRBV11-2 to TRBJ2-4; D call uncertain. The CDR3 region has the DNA TGTGCCAGCAGCTTAGAAAAGTCGGCCAGCCTAGCCAAAAACATTCAGTACTTC. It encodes CASSLEKSASLAKNIQYF.